What follows are 17 T cell receptor beta chains derived from one specimen sequenced in a study of a mutant IDH1 vaccine in newly diagnosed glioma. Noted time point: week 11, during vaccination. It was 300 ug of mutant IDH1 20-mer peptide that made up each vaccine dose, given with topical imiquimod. Clones were sequenced by immunoSEQ multiplex PCR, and TCRdb holds only the in-frame ones, with some missing. The sample contains roughly 70,000 clones, about four fifths of which appear only once. Their cognate antigens are unknown. The sample consisted of PBMCs, taken from a glioma patient whose treatment included an IDH1 peptide vaccine. The origin of the receptors is a woman in her forties or fifties with glioma.

This chain links TRBV27 with TRBJ1-5; D possibly corresponds to TRBD1 (6 bases). This CDR3 is built from 15 residues. The germline gives CDR1 MNHEY, CDR2 SMNVEV (reference sequence). V shed 3 bases and J shed 0 bases, with 9 bases lying between them. Here the CDR3 reads CASSLAGASNQPQHF. The DNA of the CDR3 is TGTGCCAGCAGTTTGGCAGGGGCTAGCAATCAGCCCCAGCATTTT.

The DNA of the CDR3 is TGTGCCAGCAGCCAACGACAGGGGGATAATGAAAAACTGTTTTTT. This translates into CASSQRQGDNEKLFF. The chain has TRBV4-2 and TRBJ1-4; the match to TRBD1 covers 9 bases. CDR1 and CDR2 (germline): LGHNA, YNFKEQ. The CDR3 runs to 15 residues. V dropped 2 bases and J dropped 4; count of bases not matched to a gene: 2.

This rearrangement joins TRBV16 to TRBJ1-1, with 7 bases fitting TRBD1. CDR3 length equals 15 residues. The germline V gene has CDR1 KGHSY and CDR2 FQNENV. V was pared by 2 bases and J by 3 bases, with 6 bases of the junction left unmatched. In nucleotides, the CDR3 is TGTGCCAGCAGCCAAGGGACAGCCAGATACACTGAAGCTTTCTTT. Its protein product is CASSQGTARYTEAFF.

This clone was seen a handful of times. The rearrangement joins TRBV7-9 to TRBJ1-1; D call uncertain. Per the germline V gene, CDR1 is SEHNR and CDR2 is FQNEAQ (reference sequence). The length of the CDR3 is 12 residues. Trimming cost V 4 bases and J 2 bases, with 5 bases left between them. CDR3 DNA: TGTGCCAGCAGCTGGGTCAACACTGAAGCTTTCTTT. Its protein is CASSWVNTEAFF.

This chain links TRBV5-6 with TRBJ1-6, with D possibly matching TRBD1 (5 bases). From germline, CDR1 is SGHDT and CDR2 YYEEEE. The CDR3 has 16 residues. V shed 6 bases and J shed 0 bases, with 13 bases lying between them. As DNA, the CDR3 is TGTGCCAGCACCGGGGGTCCCAGCTCCTATAATTCACCCCTCCACTTT. Protein: CASTGGPSSYNSPLHF. The variable domain in full, with the rest retrieved from reference TRBV5-6 and TRBJ1-6, is DAGVTQSPTHLIKTRGQQVTLRCSPKSGHDTVSWYQQALGQGPQFIFQYYEEEERQRGNFPDRFSGHQFPNYSSELNVNALLLGDSALYLCASTGGPSSYNSPLHFGNGTRLTVT.

V usage is TRBV5-1 and J usage is TRBJ2-7, with D possibly called TRBD1 or TRBD2 (5 bases each). Looked up from germline, CDR1 is SGHRS and CDR2 is YFSETQ. Trimming left V 0 bases short and J 3 bases short, with 7 bases between. This CDR3 is 13 amino acids long. The CDR3 DNA sequence: TGCGCCAGCAGCTTGGTTGGGGGCTACGAGCAGTACTTC. Translating it yields CASSLVGGYEQYF.

The gene calls are TRBV6-5 and TRBJ1-6, with D unresolved. Germline values: CDR1 MNHEY, CDR2 SVGAGI. The CDR3 runs 16 residues. V lost 0 bases to trimming and J lost 11 bases, with 17 bases between them. The CDR3 DNA is TGTGCCAGCAGTTACTCTTCGGTACAAGCCAAGACACCCCTCCACTTT. Its translation is CASSYSSVQAKTPLHF.

CDR3 amino acids: CASSQANYGYTF. Here the CDR3 DNA reads TGTGCCAGCAGCCAAGCTAACTATGGCTACACCTTC. This chain connects TRBV6-6 to TRBJ1-2; D unresolved. This CDR3 is built from 12 residues. Trimming left V 6 bases short and J 0 bases short, with 5 bases between. Germline V gene data show CDR1 as MNHNY and CDR2 as SVGAGI (reference sequence).

The rearrangement uses TRBV19 and TRBJ1-5, with D uncertain. Trimming removed 5 bases at V and 6 bases at J, with 23 bases between. The germline V gene encodes CDR1 LNHDA and CDR2 SQIVND (reference sequence). This CDR3 has 17 amino acids. The CDR3 spells CASSPFNWRAAGQPQHF. The CDR3 DNA is TGTGCCAGTAGTCCGTTTAACTGGCGGGCAGCAGGTCAGCCCCAGCATTTT.

The chain uses TRBV30 and TRBJ1-2, with a tentative D call TRBD1 (5 bases). This CDR3 comprises 15 residues. Germline V gene lookup returns CDR1 GTSNPN and CDR2 SVGIG (reference sequence). V was shortened by 5 bases and J by 6 bases, with 22 bases between the two germline ends. The CDR3: CAWYRGQARGNGYTF. CDR3 DNA sequence: TGTGCCTGGTACCGGGGCCAGGCCCGTGGAAATGGCTACACCTTC.

This clone was seen a few times. Other DNA sequences within the sample encode an identical CDR3. This chain joins TRBV29-1 and TRBJ1-1; no definite D call. This CDR3 is 11 amino acids long. Trimming removed 4 bases from V and 1 base from J, with 4 bases in between. Germline-derived CDR1 and CDR2 are SQVTM and ANQGSEA. Written as DNA, the CDR3 is TGCAGCGTTGGAGAGAACACTGAAGCTTTCTTT. It is translated as CSVGENTEAFF. The complete variable domain, with remaining parts taken from reference TRBV29-1 and TRBJ1-1, reads SAVISQKPSRDICQRGTSLTIQCQVDSQVTMMFWYRQQPGQSLTLIATANQGSEATYESGFVIDKFPISRPNLTFSTLTVSNMSPEDSSIYLCSVGENTEAFFGQGTRLTVV.

This clone was observed a handful of times. This chain links TRBV27 with TRBJ2-1, with 8 nucleotides matching TRBD1. CDR1 is MNHEY and CDR2 is SMNVEV in the germline V gene (reference sequence). The V gene end was trimmed by 4 bases and the J gene end by 15 bases; junction bases not matched to a gene: 8. This CDR3 spans 12 amino acids. The CDR3 DNA reads TGTGCCAGCAGTTACGGACAGGGAAGTACGTTCTTC. Protein sequence: CASSYGQGSTFF.

As regards this clone: The junction differs from germline at one of its ends, possibly a read error. V and J are TRBV18 and TRBJ1-6; D unresolved. Looked up from germline, CDR1 is KGHSH and CDR2 is LQKENI. The CDR3 sequence is 18 residues long. CDR3 coding DNA: TGTGCCAGCTCACCGGTTTTTTTAGAGGGCTCCTATAATTCACCCCCCCACTTT. Residues: CASSPVFLEGSYNSPPHF.

The rearrangement links TRBV11-3 to TRBJ2-5, with D uncertain. V lost 0 bases and J 0 bases, leaving 5 bases between the germline ends. CDR1 and CDR2 from the germline V gene are SGHNT and YENEEA. The CDR3 sequence is 14 residues long. CDR3 coding DNA: TGTGCCAGCAGCTTAGATGCGGACCAAGAGACCCAGTACTTC. Protein product: CASSLDADQETQYF.

The chain combines TRBV6-1 with TRBJ1-2; TRBD1 matches at 7 bases. Looked up from germline, CDR1 is MNHNS and CDR2 is SASEGT. V was pared by 4 bases and J by 3 bases, with 8 bases of the junction left unmatched. The length of the CDR3 is 15 residues. The CDR3 here is CASSVGGQGDYGYTF. DNA for the CDR3: TGTGCCAGCAGTGTTGGGGGGCAGGGGGACTATGGCTACACCTTC.

The chain uses TRBV9 and TRBJ1-6; TRBD1 might be the D (5 bases). This CDR3 spans 15 amino acids. The V gene lost 0 bases and the J gene lost 7 bases, with 11 bases spanning the gap. CDR1 is SGDLS, CDR2 YYNGEE, per germline. CDR3 DNA sequence: TGTGCCAGCAGCGTAGGGGAGGGGAAAAATTCACCCCTCCACTTT. Its translation is CASSVGEGKNSPLHF.

This clone was counted between two and nine times. The chain carries TRBV18 and TRBJ2-7, with D uncertain. The CDR3 loop spans 11 amino acids. Germline V lookup: CDR1 KGHSH, CDR2 LQKENI. The V and J ends lost 6 bases and 2 bases respectively, with 5 bases between them. The CDR3 sequence: CASSEAYEQYF. In DNA, the CDR3 is TGTGCCAGCTCCGAGGCCTACGAGCAGTACTTC.